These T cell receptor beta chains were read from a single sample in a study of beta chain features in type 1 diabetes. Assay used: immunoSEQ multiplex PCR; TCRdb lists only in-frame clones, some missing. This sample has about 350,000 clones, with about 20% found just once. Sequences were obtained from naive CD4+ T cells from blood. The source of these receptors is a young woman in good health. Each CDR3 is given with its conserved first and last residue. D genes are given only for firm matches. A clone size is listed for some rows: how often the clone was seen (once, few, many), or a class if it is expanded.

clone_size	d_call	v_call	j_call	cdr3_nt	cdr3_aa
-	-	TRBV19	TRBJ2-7	TGTGCCAGTAGCGCCTGGGGGCACGAGCAGTACTTC	CASSAWGHEQYF
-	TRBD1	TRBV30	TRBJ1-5	TGTGCCTGGAGTGGGCCAGGGGGACACCAAGGCAATCAGCCCCAGCATTTT	CAWSGPGGHQGNQPQHF
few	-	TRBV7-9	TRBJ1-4	TGTGCCAGCACCCGAATGGGGCGACGCCCTGAAAAACTGTTTTTT	CASTRMGRRPEKLFF
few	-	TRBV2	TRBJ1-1	TGTGCCAGCAGTGAGTCTAACACTGAAGCTTTCTTT	CASSESNTEAFF
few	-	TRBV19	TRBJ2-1	TGTGCCAGTAGTCCGCCCCCCAGGGCTCTCTACAATGAGCAGTTCTTC	CASSPPPRALYNEQFF
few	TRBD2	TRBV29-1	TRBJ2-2	TGCAGCGTTGTAGGGACTAGCGGGAGCAGGGCCGGGGAGCTGTTTTTT	CSVVGTSGSRAGELFF
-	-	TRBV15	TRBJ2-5	TGTGCCACCAGCAGAGAAGGGACAACAGAGACCCAGTACTTC	CATSREGTTETQYF
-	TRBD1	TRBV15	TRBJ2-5	TGTGCCACCAGCACCCACCTACAGGGGATCGAGACCCAGTACTTC	CATSTHLQGIETQYF
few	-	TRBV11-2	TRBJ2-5	TGTGCCAGCAGCTTGGCCGGTTCGACGGGGAGTTCTGCTGAGACCCAGTACTTC	CASSLAGSTGSSAETQYF
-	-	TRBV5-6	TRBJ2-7	TGTGCCAGCAGCTTGTTTGGTCGCGTGGTACCGGGCGAGCAGTACTTC	CASSLFGRVVPGEQYF
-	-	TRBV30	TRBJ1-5	TGTGCCTGGGATACGGTCGATCAGCCCCAGCATTTT	CAWDTVDQPQHF
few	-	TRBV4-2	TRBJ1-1	TGTGCCAGCAGCCAAGAGGGGGGAGACAAAGCTTTCTTT	CASSQEGGDKAFF
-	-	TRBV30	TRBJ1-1	TGTGCCTGGAGTTCGGGGTACGCTGAAGCTTTCTTT	CAWSSGYAEAFF
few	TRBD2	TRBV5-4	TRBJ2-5	TGTGCCAGCAGCTGGGGGACTAGCACAGAGACCCAGTACTTC	CASSWGTSTETQYF
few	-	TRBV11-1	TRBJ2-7	TGTGCCAGCAGCTTAAGAAGGGAGGAACCTGGCGAGCAGTACTTC	CASSLRREEPGEQYF
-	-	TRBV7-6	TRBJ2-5	TGTGCCAGCAGCTTAGAGAGACAGCAAGAGACCCAGTACTTC	CASSLERQQETQYF
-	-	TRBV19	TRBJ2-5	TGTGCCAGTAGTGTCGCGCAGGGGACGGCGACCCAGTACTTC	CASSVAQGTATQYF
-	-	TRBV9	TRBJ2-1	TGTGCCAGCAGCGTAGCAGGGGTGGAAGAGCAGTTCTTC	CASSVAGVEEQFF
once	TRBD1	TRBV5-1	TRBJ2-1	TGCGCCAGCAGCTTCCTCTCGGGACAGGGGGCTCCCGCTAAGCAGTTCTTC	CASSFLSGQGAPAKQFF
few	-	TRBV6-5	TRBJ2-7	TGTGCCAGCAGCCGCCGGGGGAACAACTACGAGCAGTACTTC	CASSRRGNNYEQYF
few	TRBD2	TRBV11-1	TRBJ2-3	TGTGCCAGCAGCTTAACTAGCGGGAGGTCAGATACGCAGTATTTT	CASSLTSGRSDTQYF
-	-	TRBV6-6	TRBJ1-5	TGTGCCAGCAGTTTGTCCGGGCCCCAGCATTTT	CASSLSGPQHF
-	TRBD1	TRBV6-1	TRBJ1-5	TGTGCCACGACAGGGGATCAGCCCCAGCATTTT	CATTGDQPQHF
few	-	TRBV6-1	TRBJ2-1	TGTGCCAGCAGTGCGGGGGGCCCCTACAATGAGCAGTTCTTC	CASSAGGPYNEQFF
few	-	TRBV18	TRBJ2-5	TGTGCCAGCTCACCCTCAGGGGCCCCAGAGACCCAGTACTTC	CASSPSGAPETQYF
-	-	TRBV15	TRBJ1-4	TGTGCCACCACGACAATGGGTGAAAAACTGTTTTTT	CATTTMGEKLFF
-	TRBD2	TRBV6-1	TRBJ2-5	TGTGCCAGCGAGACTAGCGGAATAGAGACCCAGTACTTC	CASETSGIETQYF
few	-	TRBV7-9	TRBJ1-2	TGTGCCAGCAGCTTAGCGGGGCGACTTGGCTACACCTTC	CASSLAGRLGYTF
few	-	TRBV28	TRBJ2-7	TGTGCCAGTATCAACCGGGACAGGGGAACTAGCGGGAGCTACGAGCAGTACTTC	CASINRDRGTSGSYEQYF
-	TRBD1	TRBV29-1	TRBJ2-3	TGCAGCGTTCCCTCTAGGTCTGGGACAGGCCGAGGGGATACGCAGTATTTT	CSVPSRSGTGRGDTQYF
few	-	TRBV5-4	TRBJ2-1	TGTGCCAGCTCAAAGGGGGATGAGCAGTTCTTC	CASSKGDEQFF
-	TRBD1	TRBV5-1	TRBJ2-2	TGCGCCAGCAGCTCAACAGGGGGGTCATTGTTTTTT	CASSSTGGSLFF
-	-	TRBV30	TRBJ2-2	TGTGCCTGGAGTGTAGGCAGGGTAAACACCGGGGAGCTGTTTTTT	CAWSVGRVNTGELFF
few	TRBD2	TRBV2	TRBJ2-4	TGTGCCAGCAAACTAGCGGGAGGGCCTAGGTTTCAGTACTTC	CASKLAGGPRFQYF
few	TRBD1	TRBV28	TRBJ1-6	TGTGCCAGCAGCCGGGACAGGACTTCACCCCTCCACTTT	CASSRDRTSPLHF
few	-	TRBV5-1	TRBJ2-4	TGCGCCAGCAGCTTTGACATCTCCGCGTCCAACATTCAGTACTTC	CASSFDISASNIQYF
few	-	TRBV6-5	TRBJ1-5	TGTGCCAGCAGTTACGGTGGAGGGGGGGGCAATCAGCCCCAGCATTTT	CASSYGGGGGNQPQHF
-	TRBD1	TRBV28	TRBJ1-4	TGTGCCAGCAGTGGGACAGGCCAATACGAAAAACTGTTTTTT	CASSGTGQYEKLFF
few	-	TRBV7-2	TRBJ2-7	TGTGCCAGCAGCCCGCAGGGCCTCTACGAGCAGTACTTC	CASSPQGLYEQYF
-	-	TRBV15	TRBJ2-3	TGTGCCACCAGCTATCTCAGCGTTAAAGATACGCAGTATTTT	CATSYLSVKDTQYF
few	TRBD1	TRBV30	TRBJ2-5	TGTGCCTGGAGGCCAGGGACAGGGGTCGGGGAGACCCAGTACTTC	CAWRPGTGVGETQYF
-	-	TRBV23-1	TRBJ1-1	TGCGCCAGCAGTCAGGAGACTGGCGAGAACACTGAAGCTTTCTTT	CASSQETGENTEAFF
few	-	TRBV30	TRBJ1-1	TGTGCCTACGACAGAGGCCCGGACACTGAAGCTTTCTTT	CAYDRGPDTEAFF
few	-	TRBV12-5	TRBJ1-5	TGTGCTAGTGGGCGCGGGCCCTTGCAGCATTTT	CASGRGPLQHF
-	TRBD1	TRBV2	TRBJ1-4	TGTGCCAGCAGCAATGACAGGGCGATTGGGGAAAAACTGTTTTTT	CASSNDRAIGEKLFF
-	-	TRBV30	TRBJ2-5	TGTGCCTGGAGTCCGCGGGAGACCCAGTACTTC	CAWSPRETQYF
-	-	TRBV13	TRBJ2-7	TGTGCCAGCAGCTTAGGCGGGAGCTACGAGCAGTACTTC	CASSLGGSYEQYF
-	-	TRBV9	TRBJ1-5	TGTGCCAGTCCGAATCAGCCCCAGCATTTT	CASPNQPQHF
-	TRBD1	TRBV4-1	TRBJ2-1	TGCGCCAGCAGCCCCGGACAGGGCTCCTACAATGAGCAGTTCTTC	CASSPGQGSYNEQFF
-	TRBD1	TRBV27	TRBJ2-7	TGTGCCAGCAGTCGGGACAGGGGGATCGAGCAGTACTTC	CASSRDRGIEQYF
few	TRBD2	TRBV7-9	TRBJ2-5	TGTGCCAGCAGTTCGAGCGGGGCCCTCCAAGAGACCCAGTACTTC	CASSSSGALQETQYF
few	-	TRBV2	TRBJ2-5	TGTGCCAGTGGACTGATGACTAGAGGGGAGACCCAGTACTTC	CASGLMTRGETQYF
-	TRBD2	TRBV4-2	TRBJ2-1	TGTGCCAGCAGCCCGGGGGAGGGTAGCGGGCGCACCACCTACAATGAGCAGTTCTTC	CASSPGEGSGRTTYNEQFF